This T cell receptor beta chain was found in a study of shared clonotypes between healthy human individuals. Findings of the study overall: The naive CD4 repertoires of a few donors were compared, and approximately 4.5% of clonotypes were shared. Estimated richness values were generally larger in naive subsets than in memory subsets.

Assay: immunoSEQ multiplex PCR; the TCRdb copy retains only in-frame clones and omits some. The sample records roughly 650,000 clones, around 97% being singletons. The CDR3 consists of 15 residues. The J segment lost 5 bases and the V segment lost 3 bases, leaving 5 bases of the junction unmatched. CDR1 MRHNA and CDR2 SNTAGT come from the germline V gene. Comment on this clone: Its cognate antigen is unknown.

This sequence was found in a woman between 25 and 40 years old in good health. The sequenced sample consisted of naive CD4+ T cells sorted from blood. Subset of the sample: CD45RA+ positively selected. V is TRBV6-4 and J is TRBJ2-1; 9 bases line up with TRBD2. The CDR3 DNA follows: TGTGCCAGCAGTGATACCGCGGGAGGGAACAATGAGCAGTTCTTC. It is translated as CASSDTAGGNNEQFF.